This T cell receptor (beta chain) was profiled in a study of OX40 agonist ivuxolimab in advanced cancers. Assay: immunoSEQ multiplex PCR; the TCRdb copy retains only in-frame clones and omits some. The data contain roughly 51,000 clones, more than 85% of them singletons. This CDR3 contains 18 residues. Germline trimming cut 3 bases from V and 3 bases from J; bases unmatched to any gene: 8. Germline assignment: CDR1 MDHEN and CDR2 SYDVKM. Autoimmune disease history or systemic immunosuppression led to patients being barred. Study outcomes and limitations: Low normalized clonal expansion also occurred in some nonresponding patients.

Regarding this clone: Antigen specificity is unknown.

The clonotype was recovered from an adult with an advanced solid tumor such as melanoma, head and neck, liver or kidney cancer. The sequenced sample was CD4+ or CD8+ T cells sorted from blood, obtained in a trial of the OX40 agonist ivuxolimab. The chain uses TRBV28 and TRBJ1-4; 12 positions agree with TRBD1. CDR3 sequence reads: CASSLGGTGGLANEKLFF. CDR3 in DNA: TGTGCCAGCAGTTTGGGTGGGACAGGGGGCTTGGCTAATGAAAAACTGTTTTTT.